One sample yielded the 26 T cell receptor beta chains listed below, sequenced in a study of CD8 T cells in Susac syndrome (dated by TCRdb to the late 2010s). Library method: the immunoSEQ multiplex PCR assay. RNA was extracted using the RNeasy kit, and roughly 0.5 to 1 ug of the RNA was reverse transcribed with random hexamers. In TCRdb, the public reads were trimmed at Q25 with fastp and aligned with MiXCR, with productive beta chains retained. Identical CDR3 protein sequences are pooled into one entry, listed with their most common genes and DNA. Recorded for this sample are approximately 94,000 distinct CDR3 sequences; approximately 95% of them occurred a single time. The ten largest clones take up 0.3% of the sample. The material sequenced was CD8+ T cells from PBMCs. The receptors were sampled from a human donor with Susac syndrome.

The V gene is TRBV7-9, the J gene TRBJ1-4; D ambiguous. Per germline, CDR1 SEHNR and CDR2 FQNEAQ (reference sequence). V shed 1 base and J shed 2 bases, with 14 bases lying between them. The CDR3 is 17 residues long. Here the CDR3 DNA reads TGTGCCAGCAGCTTAGATGGGCTGGGTTCGACTAATGAAAAACTGTTTTTT. As protein: CASSLDGLGSTNEKLFF.

The gene calls are TRBV2 and TRBJ1-1; weak D call: TRBD1 (5 bases). The V and J ends lost 8 bases and 0 bases respectively, with 13 bases between them. The CDR3 covers 14 residues. Germline V lookup: CDR1 SNHLY, CDR2 FYNNEI. CDR3 DNA: TGTGCCAGCGGAACAGGCCTAATGAACACTGAAGCTTTCTTT. Its protein is CASGTGLMNTEAFF.

V usage is TRBV7-2 and J usage is TRBJ2-1; 9 bases are a match to TRBD2. Germline V CDR1 and CDR2: SGHTA, FQGNSA. CDR3 length equals 17 residues. Losses at the gene ends were 5 bases for V and 5 bases for J; bases not matched to a gene: 13. The CDR3 bases are TGTGCCAGCAGCCTACTGTTAGCGGGAGCGTCAGACAATGAGCAGTTCTTC. It is translated as CASSLLLAGASDNEQFF. Filled out from reference TRBV7-2 and TRBJ2-1, the complete variable domain reads GAGVSQSPSNKVTEKGKDVELRCDPISGHTALYWYRQSLGQGLEFLIYFQGNSAPDKSGLPSDRFSAERTGGSVSTLTIQRTQQEDSAVYLCASSLLLAGASDNEQFFGPGTRLTVL.

The chain uses TRBV12-3 or TRBV12-4 and TRBJ2-3; perhaps TRBD1 as D (5 bases). The CDR3 contains 14 residues. The V and J ends lost 4 bases and 2 bases respectively, with 10 bases between them. CDR3 nucleotides: TGTGCCAGCAGTTACGTGGGGCTCACAGATACGCAGTATTTT. It encodes CASSYVGLTDTQYF.

The chain employs TRBV20-1 and TRBJ1-5; TRBD1 matches 7 bases. Per the germline V gene, CDR1 is DFQATT and CDR2 is SNEGSKA (reference sequence). The CDR3 covers 14 residues. V shed 2 bases and J 5 bases; nucleotides not matched to a gene: 6. DNA of the CDR3: TGCAGTGCTAGAAGAGGACAGGCGGATCAGCCCCAGCATTTT. The encoded protein is CSARRGQADQPQHF.

The V and J genes are TRBV9 and TRBJ2-5; possibly TRBD1 for D (6 bases). The CDR3 sequence is 14 residues long. Germline V gene lookup returns CDR1 SGDLS and CDR2 YYNGEE. V lost 0 bases and J 0 bases, leaving 6 bases between the germline ends. The DNA of the CDR3 is TGTGCCAGCAGCGTAGCAGGGGACCAAGAGACCCAGTACTTC. This translates into CASSVAGDQETQYF. The whole variable domain, filled in from reference TRBV9 and TRBJ2-5, reads DSGVTQTPKHLITATGQRVTLRCSPRSGDLSVYWYQQSLDQGLQFLIQYYNGEERAKGNILERFSAQQFPDLHSELNLSSLELGDSALYFCASSVAGDQETQYFGPGTRLLVL.

J is TRBJ2-1 and V is TRBV29-1; D is unresolved. The CDR3 is made up of 16 amino acids. V gave up 1 base and J gave up 1 base, with 14 bases separating them. Germline CDR1 and CDR2: SQVTM and ANQGSEA. The CDR3 nucleotides are TGCAGCGTTGAAGGCTCCCAGGCTGGGTCCTACAATGAGCAGTTCTTC. Encoded protein: CSVEGSQAGSYNEQFF.

This chain links TRBV3-1 with TRBJ2-4; D not resolved. V was clipped by 0 bases and J by 0 bases, with 9 bases between them. CDR3 size: 16 residues. CDR1 and CDR2 (germline): LGHDT, YNNKEL (reference sequence). CDR3: CASSQEVNGAKNIQYF. As DNA, the CDR3 is TGTGCCAGCAGCCAAGAGGTAAACGGAGCCAAAAACATTCAGTACTTC.

The chain joins TRBV7-9 to TRBJ2-5; a weak D match, TRBD2 (5 bases). Trimming shortened V by 6 bases and J by 3 bases, and 17 bases separated the two germline ends. The CDR3 loop spans 15 amino acids. Looked up from germline, CDR1 is SEHNR and CDR2 is FQNEAQ (reference sequence). CDR3 sequence reads: CASSLQRYSEETQYF. CDR3 DNA sequence: TGTGCCAGCAGTCTACAGCGGTATTCGGAAGAGACCCAGTACTTC.

This chain connects TRBV6-5 to TRBJ2-1, with 8 bases matching TRBD1. Unmatched junction bases numbered 11, after V lost 8 bases and J lost 5 bases. This CDR3 has 15 amino acids. Looked up from germline, CDR1 is MNHEY and CDR2 is SVGAGI. CDR3 DNA: TGTGCCAGCCGACTCGGGACAGGCTTTGACAATGAGCAGTTCTTC. Its protein is CASRLGTGFDNEQFF.

The chain combines TRBV5-6 with TRBJ2-2; the D is unclear. The CDR3 runs 14 residues. V dropped 1 base and J dropped 1 base, with 5 bases sitting between them. CDR1 and CDR2 from the germline V gene are SGHDT and YYEEEE. CDR3 in amino acids: CASSLILNTGELFF. DNA for the CDR3: TGTGCCAGCAGCTTGATTTTGAACACCGGGGAGCTGTTTTTT.

The chain uses TRBV11-2 and TRBJ2-7; no definite D call. This CDR3 region has 14 residues. Germline V gene sequence: CDR1 SGHAT, CDR2 FQNNGV. Deletions cut 5 bases from V and 3 bases from J, with 14 bases between. CDR3 coding DNA: TGTGCCAGCAGCCCCGACCCCGTAAGCTACGAGCAGTACTTC. It yields the protein CASSPDPVSYEQYF.

The rearrangement joins TRBV6-5 to TRBJ1-1; the match to TRBD1 covers 8 bases. The CDR3 sequence is 14 residues long. The trim removed 6 bases at V and 4 bases at J, leaving 7 bases unmatched. The germline V gene encodes CDR1 MNHEY and CDR2 SVGAGI. CDR3 nucleotide sequence: TGTGCCAGCAGCCGACAGGGGTCGGCCACTGAAGCTTTCTTT. Encoded protein: CASSRQGSATEAFF.

The gene calls are TRBV28 and TRBJ2-7; 7 nucleotides line up with TRBD1. Germline V gives CDR1 MDHEN, CDR2 SYDVKM. The CDR3 is made up of 13 amino acids. V dropped 6 bases and J dropped 4; count of bases not matched to a gene: 6. The CDR3 DNA reads as TGTGCCAGCAGCGACAGGGTGGGATACGAGCAGTACTTC. The encoded protein is CASSDRVGYEQYF.

V is TRBV24-1 and J is TRBJ2-3; D is perhaps TRBD1 or TRBD2 (5 bases each). V lost 4 bases and J lost 4, with 8 bases in between. The CDR3 consists of 13 residues. The V gene's germline CDR1 is KGHDR and CDR2 SFDVKD. CDR3 residues: CATSDGAPDTQYF. DNA for the CDR3: TGTGCCACCAGTGACGGGGCCCCAGATACGCAGTATTTT.

This chain links TRBV27 with TRBJ1-1; weak D call: TRBD1 (5 bases). V was cut by 6 bases and J by 1 base, with 6 bases left in between. The CDR3 runs to 12 residues. Germline loops: CDR1 MNHEY, CDR2 SMNVEV (reference sequence). CDR3 sequence: CASRRGNTEAFF. The CDR3 DNA is TGTGCCAGCAGGAGGGGGAACACTGAAGCTTTCTTT.

The genes are TRBV29-1 and TRBJ2-1; D possibly matches TRBD1 or TRBD2 (6 bases each). Trimming shortened V by 6 bases and J by 5 bases, and 17 bases separated the two germline ends. Germline CDR1 reads SQVTM; CDR2 reads ANQGSEA. The CDR3 runs 14 residues. In DNA form, the CDR3 reads TGCAGCGTGGGCCTAGGGGGGCTCCACAATGAGCAGTTCTTC. Protein sequence: CSVGLGGLHNEQFF.

The V and J genes are TRBV5-1 and TRBJ2-1; D perhaps matches TRBD2 (5 bases). Germline V gene lookup returns CDR1 SGHRS and CDR2 YFSETQ. V was trimmed by 0 bases and J by 0 bases, leaving 10 bases between them. The CDR3 is 16 amino acids. CDR3 nucleotide sequence: TGCGCCAGCAGCTTGGGCCTGGGGAGCTCCTACAATGAGCAGTTCTTC. This translates into CASSLGLGSSYNEQFF.

V gene TRBV29-1 combines with J gene TRBJ2-3, with 11 bases that match TRBD2. This CDR3 is built from 17 residues. The V gene end was trimmed by 0 bases and the J gene end by 1 base; junction bases not matched to a gene: 6. Germline loops: CDR1 SQVTM, CDR2 ANQGSEA. The CDR3 reads CSVEELGLADRTDTQYF. The CDR3 nucleotides are TGCAGCGTTGAAGAATTGGGACTAGCGGATCGCACAGATACGCAGTATTTT.

The chain recombines TRBV3-1 with TRBJ1-1, with TRBD1 as a possible D gene (6 bases). This CDR3 has 12 amino acids. Between the trimmed V and J ends, which lost 8 bases and 5 bases, there was a span of 12 bases. CDR1 LGHDT and CDR2 YNNKEL come from the germline V gene (reference sequence). The CDR3 region is CASAFRGTEAFF. The CDR3 DNA reads as TGTGCCAGCGCGTTCAGGGGAACTGAAGCTTTCTTT.

The J gene is TRBJ2-1, the V gene TRBV14; D not certain. This CDR3 contains 13 residues. Germline values: CDR1 SGHDN, CDR2 FVKESK. The V and J ends lost 1 base and 9 bases respectively, with 10 bases between them. CDR3 coding DNA: TGTGCCAGCAGCCAAGGCCATGGGCCTGAGCAGTTCTTC. It codes for CASSQGHGPEQFF.

The chain employs TRBV20-1 and TRBJ2-7; weak D call: TRBD2 (5 bases). In germline, CDR1 is DFQATT, CDR2 SNEGSKA (reference sequence). The V end lost 4 bases, the J end lost 2 bases, and 12 bases lay between the germline ends. This CDR3 comprises 13 residues. CDR3 DNA sequence: TGCAGTGCTACTCTAGCTTCCCCCTACGAGCAGTACTTC. Protein sequence: CSATLASPYEQYF.

V and J are TRBV4-1 and TRBJ2-5; D not resolved. V was shortened by 0 bases and J by 4 bases, with 12 bases between the two germline ends. The CDR3 sequence is 15 residues long. In germline, CDR1 is MGHRA, CDR2 YSYEKL. DNA of the CDR3: TGCGCCAGCAGCCAAGATCCTGGGAAAGGAGAGACCCAGTACTTC. This gives the protein CASSQDPGKGETQYF.

This clonotype showed up just once. The genes are TRBV3-1 and TRBJ2-7, with D possibly called TRBD1 or TRBD2 (5 bases each). The ends were cut back, 4 bases at V and 1 base at J, with 11 bases in the middle. CDR3 length equals 14 residues. CDR1 is LGHDT, CDR2 YNNKEL, per germline (reference sequence). The CDR3 DNA is TGTGCCAGCAGCCCTAGGGACGGATCCTACGAGCAGTACTTC. Translating it yields CASSPRDGSYEQYF.

V gene TRBV29-1 combines with J gene TRBJ2-3; 10 bases line up with TRBD2. Germline values: CDR1 SQVTM, CDR2 ANQGSEA. With V trimmed by 2 bases and J by 10 bases, 9 bases remained unmatched. The CDR3 sequence is 14 residues long. The CDR3 loop reads CSVELSLAGEPQYF. CDR3 nucleotides: TGCAGCGTTGAATTAAGCCTAGCGGGGGAACCGCAGTATTTT.

The gene calls are TRBV11-2 and TRBJ1-2; D not resolved. Germline CDR1 is SGHAT and CDR2 is FQNNGV. Between the trimmed V and J ends, which lost 6 bases and 2 bases, there was a span of 10 bases. The CDR3 contains 13 residues. The CDR3 nucleotides read TGTGCCAGCAGTACGGATCTAAACTATGGCTACACCTTC. As protein: CASSTDLNYGYTF.